The rows below give T cell receptor beta chains drawn from one sample of a study of glioma-infiltrating T cells. TCRdb reprocessed the multiplex PCR reads via MiXCR and lists one record per CDR3 protein. This table holds around 190,000 distinct CDR3 sequences, about 32% found once. The sample consisted of glioma tissue, nonneoplastic brain tissue, or PBMCs (not recorded which). Receptors originate from a human donor with low-grade glioma or glioblastoma, undergoing nonglioma brain surgery, or in good health (not recorded which). The CDR3 runs from the conserved cysteine through the conserved F or W. The D gene is left open where the match is weak. The size field is filled for only some rows; it gives once, few, many or a size class.

j_gene: TRBJ1-5
abundance: many
d_gene: TRBD1
v_gene: TRBV19
CDR3aa: CASSTPPGTGYQPQHF
CDR3nt: TGTGCCAGTAGTACCCCACCCGGGACAGGGTATCAGCCCCAGCATTTT

j_gene: TRBJ2-7
abundance: many
d_gene: TRBD2
v_gene: TRBV4-3
CDR3aa: CASSPGLAGGYEQYF
CDR3nt: TGCGCCAGCAGCCCTGGACTAGCGGGGGGCTACGAGCAGTACTTC

j_gene: TRBJ2-1
abundance: many
d_gene: TRBD2
v_gene: TRBV20-1
CDR3aa: CSARQLAGGFNEQFF
CDR3nt: TGCAGTGCTAGACAACTAGCGGGAGGGTTCAATGAGCAGTTCTTC

j_gene: TRBJ2-3
abundance: many
d_gene: -
v_gene: TRBV6-5
CDR3aa: CASSYPEDYSTDTQYF
CDR3nt: TGTGCCAGCAGTTACCCAGAGGACTACAGCACAGATACGCAGTATTTT

j_gene: TRBJ2-3
abundance: many
d_gene: -
v_gene: TRBV6-1
CDR3aa: CASTPPGTDTQYF
CDR3nt: TGTGCCAGCACACCTCCTGGCACAGATACGCAGTATTTT

j_gene: TRBJ2-3
abundance: -
d_gene: TRBD2
v_gene: TRBV20-1
CDR3aa: CSARPSGSRDTQYF
CDR3nt: TGCAGTGCTAGGCCTAGCGGGAGTCGAGATACGCAGTATTTT

j_gene: TRBJ2-7
abundance: few
d_gene: TRBD1
v_gene: TRBV6-5
CDR3aa: CASSYGTGAYEQYF
CDR3nt: TGTGCCAGCAGTTACGGGACAGGGGCTTACGAGCAGTACTTC

j_gene: TRBJ2-2
abundance: -
d_gene: TRBD2
v_gene: TRBV12-3/TRBV12-4
CDR3aa: CASSSAGLARIGELFF
CDR3nt: TGTGCCAGCAGTTCCGCGGGACTAGCCAGGATCGGGGAGCTGTTTTTT

j_gene: TRBJ2-1
abundance: many
d_gene: TRBD2
v_gene: TRBV3-1
CDR3aa: CASSIRLADEQFF
CDR3nt: TGTGCCAGCAGTATAAGACTAGCGGATGAGCAGTTCTTC

j_gene: TRBJ1-2
abundance: few
d_gene: TRBD1
v_gene: TRBV29-1
CDR3aa: CSAETGGNGYTF
CDR3nt: TGCAGCGCAGAAACAGGGGGCAATGGCTACACCTTC

j_gene: TRBJ1-2
abundance: many
d_gene: TRBD1
v_gene: TRBV6-2/TRBV6-3
CDR3aa: CASSSPGQGKGYTF
CDR3nt: TGTGCCAGCAGTTCCCCGGGACAGGGGAAAGGCTACACCTTC

j_gene: TRBJ2-1
abundance: -
d_gene: -
v_gene: TRBV20-1
CDR3aa: CSANRTPYEQFF
CDR3nt: TGCAGTGCTAATCGTACTCCCTACGAGCAGTTCTTC

j_gene: TRBJ2-1
abundance: -
d_gene: TRBD2
v_gene: TRBV27
CDR3aa: CASVSGVPNNEQFF
CDR3nt: TGTGCCAGCGTAAGCGGGGTACCCAACAATGAGCAGTTCTTC

j_gene: TRBJ1-2
abundance: many
d_gene: -
v_gene: TRBV5-4
CDR3aa: CASSLEQAKGGYTF
CDR3nt: TGTGCCAGCAGCCTGGAACAGGCTAAGGGAGGCTACACCTTC

j_gene: TRBJ2-2
abundance: -
d_gene: -
v_gene: TRBV7-2
CDR3aa: CASSLEPADTGELFF
CDR3nt: TGTGCCAGCAGCTTAGAACCCGCCGACACCGGGGAGCTGTTTTTT

j_gene: TRBJ1-1
abundance: many
d_gene: TRBD1
v_gene: TRBV28
CDR3aa: CASSFKLGTVNTEAFF
CDR3nt: TGTGCCAGCAGTTTTAAGTTAGGGACAGTGAACACTGAAGCTTTCTTT

j_gene: TRBJ2-2
abundance: many
d_gene: -
v_gene: TRBV6-1
CDR3aa: CASSSGGITGELFF
CDR3nt: TGTGCCAGCAGTTCAGGGGGGATAACCGGGGAGCTGTTTTTT

j_gene: TRBJ2-3
abundance: -
d_gene: TRBD1
v_gene: TRBV30
CDR3aa: CAWSQGAGDTQYF
CDR3nt: TGTGCCTGGAGTCAGGGGGCGGGAGATACGCAGTATTTT

j_gene: TRBJ1-1
abundance: -
d_gene: -
v_gene: TRBV19
CDR3aa: CASSSQINTKAFF
CDR3nt: TGTGCCAGTAGTTCCCAGATTAACACTAAAGCTTTCTTT

j_gene: TRBJ2-3
abundance: -
d_gene: -
v_gene: TRBV3-1
CDR3aa: CASSPRALQQYF
CDR3nt: TGTGCCAGCAGCCCAAGGGCTCTACAGCAGTATTTT

j_gene: TRBJ2-5
abundance: -
d_gene: -
v_gene: TRBV18
CDR3aa: CASSSVSTTLLGETKYF
CDR3nt: TGTGCCAGCTCATCTGTGTCCACTACGTTGTTGGGAGAGACCAAGTACTTC

j_gene: TRBJ2-3
abundance: many
d_gene: -
v_gene: TRBV20-1
CDR3aa: CSARDAGYGTDTQYF
CDR3nt: TGCAGTGCTAGAGACGCGGGATACGGCACAGATACGCAGTATTTT

j_gene: TRBJ2-3
abundance: -
d_gene: -
v_gene: TRBV19
CDR3aa: CASRADSSTDTQYF
CDR3nt: TGTGCCAGTAGAGCCGACAGCTCCACAGATACGCAGTATTTT

j_gene: TRBJ2-7
abundance: -
d_gene: -
v_gene: TRBV28
CDR3aa: CASSSGGLGEQYF
CDR3nt: TGTGCCAGCAGTTCGGGGGGCCTCGGCGAGCAGTACTTC

j_gene: TRBJ2-7
abundance: -
d_gene: -
v_gene: TRBV19
CDR3aa: CASSFGYEQYF
CDR3nt: TGTGCCAGTTCATTCGGCTACGAGCAGTACTTC

j_gene: TRBJ2-1
abundance: many
d_gene: TRBD1
v_gene: TRBV5-4
CDR3aa: CASSHPDRVNEQFF
CDR3nt: TGTGCCAGCAGCCATCCTGACAGGGTCAATGAGCAGTTCTTC

j_gene: TRBJ1-3
abundance: many
d_gene: -
v_gene: TRBV7-2
CDR3aa: CASSLVGVPSGNTIYF
CDR3nt: TGTGCCAGCAGCTTAGTCGGAGTGCCCTCTGGAAACACCATATATTTT

j_gene: TRBJ1-1
abundance: many
d_gene: TRBD1
v_gene: TRBV12-3/TRBV12-4
CDR3aa: CARGQVNTEAFF
CDR3nt: TGTGCCAGGGGACAGGTGAACACTGAAGCTTTCTTT

j_gene: TRBJ2-7
abundance: many
d_gene: -
v_gene: TRBV18
CDR3aa: CASSRVETVSYEQYF
CDR3nt: TGTGCCAGCTCCCGCGTGGAGACTGTATCCTACGAGCAGTACTTC

j_gene: TRBJ2-1
abundance: -
d_gene: TRBD2
v_gene: TRBV10-1
CDR3aa: CASGCLGLAGREQFF
CDR3nt: TGCGCCAGCGGGTGCCTGGGACTAGCGGGACGTGAGCAGTTCTTC

j_gene: TRBJ1-4
abundance: many
d_gene: TRBD1
v_gene: TRBV6-4
CDR3aa: CATLTGEEGLFF
CDR3nt: TGTGCCACCTTAACAGGGGAGGAAGGACTGTTTTTT

j_gene: TRBJ2-7
abundance: many
d_gene: TRBD2
v_gene: TRBV4-3
CDR3aa: CASSQEYSGRSYEQYF
CDR3nt: TGCGCCAGCAGCCAAGAGTATAGCGGGCGTTCCTACGAGCAGTACTTC

j_gene: TRBJ1-1
abundance: many
d_gene: TRBD1
v_gene: TRBV14
CDR3aa: CASSQTQGFTEAFF
CDR3nt: TGTGCCAGCAGCCAAACACAGGGGTTTACTGAAGCTTTCTTT

j_gene: TRBJ1-2
abundance: many
d_gene: -
v_gene: TRBV29-1
CDR3aa: CSVVEGDYGYTF
CDR3nt: TGCAGCGTTGTAGAGGGGGACTATGGCTACACCTTC

j_gene: TRBJ2-1
abundance: many
d_gene: TRBD2
v_gene: TRBV7-2
CDR3aa: CASSLASAGLPIEQFF
CDR3nt: TGTGCCAGCAGCTTAGCTTCAGCGGGACTCCCTATCGAGCAGTTCTTC

j_gene: TRBJ2-1
abundance: few
d_gene: TRBD2
v_gene: TRBV29-1
CDR3aa: CSVAIAGSYNEQFF
CDR3nt: TGCAGCGTGGCAATAGCGGGCTCCTACAATGAGCAGTTCTTC

j_gene: TRBJ2-4
abundance: few
d_gene: -
v_gene: TRBV12-5
CDR3aa: CASGLMDIQYF
CDR3nt: TGTGCTAGTGGTTTGATGGACATTCAGTACTTC

j_gene: TRBJ1-1
abundance: many
d_gene: -
v_gene: TRBV20-1
CDR3aa: CSARFLQGAFF
CDR3nt: TGCAGTGCTAGATTCCTCCAGGGGGCTTTCTTT

j_gene: TRBJ1-2
abundance: -
d_gene: -
v_gene: TRBV12-3/TRBV12-4
CDR3aa: CASLPPSNYGYTF
CDR3nt: TGTGCCAGCCTGCCCCCTAGTAACTATGGCTACACCTTC

j_gene: TRBJ2-2
abundance: few
d_gene: -
v_gene: TRBV12-3/TRBV12-4
CDR3aa: CASSLWGTNTGELFF
CDR3nt: TGTGCCAGCAGTTTATGGGGGACGAACACCGGGGAGCTGTTTTTT

j_gene: TRBJ2-1
abundance: many
d_gene: -
v_gene: TRBV28
CDR3aa: CASSKTIGAHYNEQFF
CDR3nt: TGTGCCAGCAGTAAAACTATAGGCGCGCACTACAATGAGCAGTTCTTC

j_gene: TRBJ1-5
abundance: -
d_gene: TRBD1
v_gene: TRBV12-3/TRBV12-4
CDR3aa: CASSPTGHNQPQHF
CDR3nt: TGTGCCAGCAGTCCGACAGGGCACAATCAGCCCCAGCATTTT

j_gene: TRBJ2-6
abundance: -
d_gene: TRBD1
v_gene: TRBV5-1
CDR3aa: CASSLNRGTGANVLTF
CDR3nt: TGCGCCAGCAGCTTAAACAGGGGTACTGGGGCCAACGTCCTGACTTTC

j_gene: TRBJ1-6
abundance: -
d_gene: TRBD1
v_gene: TRBV12-3/TRBV12-4
CDR3aa: CASSLRQGGYSPLHF
CDR3nt: TGTGCCAGCAGTTTGCGACAGGGGGGATATTCACCCCTCCACTTT

j_gene: TRBJ2-3
abundance: -
d_gene: -
v_gene: TRBV6-2/TRBV6-3
CDR3aa: CASSCPTDTEYF
CDR3nt: TGTGCCAGCAGTTGCCCCACAGATACGGAGTATTTT